This passage covers 19 T cell receptor beta chains from one sample sequenced in a study of early T cells in non-severe SARS-CoV-2 infection. MiXCR, applied by TCRdb to the 5' RACE reads, yields one record per CDR3 protein. The sample yields under 95,000 distinct CDR3 sequences, less than 15% seen once. The sequencing sample was made of whole blood. The receptor source for this set is an adult who was a healthcare worker with PCR-confirmed SARS-CoV-2 infection or an uninfected control (not recorded which).

This clonotype was seen at least ten times. The chain is built from TRBV29-1 and TRBJ2-2; no clear D gene. The CDR3 sequence is 14 residues long. V was clipped by 3 bases and J by 5 bases, with 13 bases between them. Per germline, CDR1 SQVTM and CDR2 ANQGSEA. The CDR3 sequence is CSVELGRATGELFF. The CDR3 bases are TGCAGCGTTGAGTTGGGTCGGGCAACCGGGGAGCTGTTTTTT.

This clonotype was recorded at least ten times. The CDR3 reads CASSFVSLYGYTF. In DNA, the CDR3 is TGTGCCAGCAGCTTCGTGTCGCTCTATGGCTACACCTTC. The chain recombines TRBV7-2 with TRBJ1-2; D is undetermined. The CDR3 is 13 amino acids. V was pared by 3 bases and J by 4 bases, with 9 bases between. From germline, CDR1 is SGHTA and CDR2 FQGNSA.

This sequence joins TRBV12-5 and TRBJ2-7; D not certain. The CDR3 totals 15 residues. Per germline, CDR1 LGHNT and CDR2 FRNRAP. Trimming pared 5 bases from V and 2 bases from J, leaving 16 bases between. The CDR3: CASGTLAGVAYEQYF. The CDR3, as DNA: TGTGCTAGTGGTACTTTAGCCGGCGTGGCCTACGAGCAGTACTTC.

This clonotype appeared a few times. The chain employs TRBV4-1 and TRBJ2-7; 8 bases agree with TRBD1. Per germline, CDR1 MGHRA and CDR2 YSYEKL. V was clipped by 1 base and J by 0 bases; unmatched bases: 5. The CDR3 contains 16 residues. CDR3 region: CASSQVPGGLSYEQYF. CDR3 in DNA: TGCGCCAGCAGCCAAGTTCCAGGGGGCCTCTCCTACGAGCAGTACTTC.

This chain joins TRBV6-6 and TRBJ1-2, with D possibly TRBD1 on 6 matching bases. V was cut by 4 bases and J by 12 bases, with 12 bases left in between. The CDR3 is 11 residues long. Per germline, CDR1 MNHNY and CDR2 SVGAGI (reference sequence). CDR3 sequence (DNA): TGTGCCAGCAGTTTAACAGGGCGAGACACCTTC. Its protein product is CASSLTGRDTF.

This clonotype has a handful of counts. This rearrangement joins TRBV18 to TRBJ2-3, with 12 nucleotides matching TRBD2. The germline V gene encodes CDR1 KGHSH and CDR2 LQKENI. This CDR3 is 16 amino acids long. J was trimmed by 2 bases and V by 6 bases; bases with no gene match: 6. CDR3 sequence: CASSRTSGTITDTQYF. The CDR3 nucleotides read TGTGCCAGCTCGCGGACTAGCGGGACAATCACAGATACGCAGTATTTT.

This clonotype showed up many times. The V gene is TRBV27, the J gene TRBJ2-3, with D possibly matching TRBD2 (7 bases). CDR3 size: 14 residues. V shed 7 bases and J shed 4 bases, with 15 bases lying between them. Germline loops: CDR1 MNHEY, CDR2 SMNVEV (reference sequence). For the CDR3, the DNA is TGTGCCAGCACAATTGCGGGGGCCGCAGATACGCAGTATTTT. This encodes CASTIAGAADTQYF.

This clonotype has a count of ten or more. V is TRBV2 and J is TRBJ1-2; D unclear. V was shortened by 6 bases and J by 5 bases, with 16 bases between the two germline ends. CDR1 SNHLY and CDR2 FYNNEI come from the germline V gene. The CDR3 length is 14 residues. For the CDR3, the DNA is TGTGCCAGCAGGGCCACCGGGATGATATATGGCTACACCTTC. The encoded protein is CASRATGMIYGYTF.

This clonotype has at least ten counts. The V gene is TRBV14, the J gene TRBJ2-2; 10 bases line up with TRBD2. The CDR3 sequence is 15 residues long. Germline-derived CDR1 and CDR2 are SGHDN and FVKESK. The J segment lost 0 bases and the V segment lost 6 bases, leaving 1 base of the junction unmatched. In nucleotides, the CDR3 is TGTGCCAGCAGGCTAGCGGGAGCGAACACCGGGGAGCTGTTTTTT. This sequence encodes CASRLAGANTGELFF.

This clonotype came up many times. This rearrangement joins TRBV4-1 to TRBJ2-7; 11 positions agree with TRBD2. The CDR3 is 14 residues long. V trimming: 4 bases; J trimming: 5 bases; junction bases outside the gene matches: 4. Germline CDR1 is MGHRA and CDR2 is YSYEKL. The CDR3 loop reads CASSPIAGGHEQYF. The CDR3 nucleotides read TGCGCCAGCAGCCCCATAGCGGGAGGGCACGAGCAGTACTTC.

This clonotype was recorded at least ten times. The chain recombines TRBV18 with TRBJ2-3; maybe TRBD1 (5 bases). Trimming shortened V by 2 bases and J by 0 bases, and 18 bases separated the two germline ends. CDR1 KGHSH and CDR2 LQKENI come from the germline V gene. This CDR3 is 18 amino acids long. The CDR3 sequence: CASSPIAGLTSSTDTQYF. DNA for the CDR3: TGTGCCAGCTCACCAATCGCAGGGCTCACTTCTAGCACAGATACGCAGTATTTT. Full variable domain (remainder filled in from reference TRBV18 and TRBJ2-3): NAGVMQNPRHLVRRRGQEARLRCSPMKGHSHVYWYRQLPEEGLKFMVYLQKENIIDESGMPKERFSAEFPKEGPSILRIQQVVRGDSAAYFCASSPIAGLTSSTDTQYFGPGTRLTVL.

This clonotype was found many times. The V and J genes are TRBV20-1 and TRBJ2-7; tentatively, D is TRBD1 or TRBD2 (5 bases each). V lost 1 base, J lost 4 bases, and 17 bases lay in between. This CDR3 is 15 amino acids long. From germline, CDR1 is DFQATT and CDR2 SNEGSKA (reference sequence). This CDR3 reads CSARAPVSWGYEQYF. CDR3 DNA sequence: TGCAGTGCTAGAGCCCCCGTGAGTTGGGGGTACGAGCAGTACTTC.

This clonotype was counted between two and nine times. The rearrangement joins TRBV2 to TRBJ2-3, with D maybe TRBD2 (7 bases). The CDR3 covers 15 residues. V was clipped by 8 bases and J by 6 bases, with 21 bases between them. The germline V gene encodes CDR1 SNHLY and CDR2 FYNNEI. CDR3 sequence: CASRGWGGGLDTQYF. The CDR3 coding sequence is TGTGCCAGCCGTGGCTGGGGGGGCGGGCTCGATACGCAGTATTTT. Using reference TRBV2 and TRBJ2-3 for the parts outside the CDR3, the full variable domain is EPEVTQTPSHQVTQMGQEVILRCVPISNHLYFYWYRQILGQKVEFLVSFYNNEISEKSEIFDDQFSVERPDGSNFTLKIRSTKLEDSAMYFCASRGWGGGLDTQYFGPGTRLTVL.

Many counts were recorded for this clonotype. The chain joins TRBV7-3 to TRBJ1-3; 7 nucleotides line up with TRBD1. CDR3 size: 17 residues. J was trimmed by 0 bases and V by 0 bases; bases with no gene match: 5. Germline V gene lookup returns CDR1 SGHTA and CDR2 FQGTGA. CDR3 in amino acids: CASSLTSEGASGNTIYF. The CDR3 region has the DNA TGTGCCAGCAGCTTAACCTCAGAGGGGGCCTCTGGAAACACCATATATTTT.

In this sample, this clonotype turned up a few times. The chain carries TRBV6-1 and TRBJ1-1; D ambiguous. Trimming took off 4 bases at V and 3 bases at J, with 6 bases between the two ends. The CDR3 is made up of 12 amino acids. CDR1 and CDR2 (germline): MNHNS, SASEGT. CDR3 region: CASSGSHTEAFF. The CDR3 DNA reads TGTGCCAGCAGTGGAAGTCACACTGAAGCTTTCTTT.

This chain links TRBV11-2 with TRBJ2-1, with 8 bases aligning to TRBD1. The CDR3 is 15 amino acids. Germline trimming cut 6 bases from V and 12 bases from J; bases unmatched to any gene: 16. Germline CDR1 reads SGHAT; CDR2 reads FQNNGV. This chain's CDR3 is CASRLDRATPRGQFF. DNA of the CDR3: TGTGCCAGCAGGTTGGACAGGGCGACACCCCGAGGGCAGTTCTTC.

This clonotype showed up many times. This chain connects TRBV12-3 or TRBV12-4 to TRBJ2-1; D unclear. The ends were cut back, 8 bases at V and 1 base at J, with 18 bases in the middle. CDR3 length: 16 amino acids. The CDR3 spells CASGRSGARSYNEQFF. The CDR3, as DNA: TGTGCCAGCGGTAGGTCGGGCGCAAGGTCCTACAATGAGCAGTTCTTC.

J is TRBJ2-1 and V is TRBV11-2; TRBD2 aligns across 12 bases. After removal of 4 bases from V and 7 bases from J, the junction contained 11 bases not matched to a gene. Germline-derived CDR1 and CDR2 are SGHAT and FQNNGV. The CDR3 extends over 17 amino acids. CDR3 coding DNA: TGTGCCAGCAGCTCGCCAGACGGACTAGCGGGATTTAATGAGCAGTTCTTC. This codes for CASSSPDGLAGFNEQFF.

This chain uses TRBV29-1 with TRBJ2-3; the D gene is possibly TRBD2 (6 bases). Trimming shortened V by 4 bases and J by 4 bases, and 27 bases separated the two germline ends. CDR3 size: 18 residues. Looked up from germline, CDR1 is SQVTM and CDR2 is ANQGSEA. CDR3 in amino acids: CSVGPNERARWGADTQYF. CDR3 coding DNA: TGCAGCGTTGGTCCGAACGAGCGGGCCCGATGGGGGGCAGATACGCAGTATTTT.